This T cell receptor beta chain was obtained from a study of tumor-infiltrating lymphocytes in localized non-small cell lung cancer. The V end lost 1 base, the J end lost 7 bases, and 14 bases lay between the germline ends. CDR3 length equals 15 residues. CDR1 is LNHNV and CDR2 is YYDKDF in the germline V gene (reference sequence). Repertoires were generated with immunoSEQ multiplex PCR, while TCRdb's copy carries only in-frame clones and drops some. Of some 9,200 clones in the sample, around 81% are singletons; the top ten hold 9.8%. The sequence was collected from a human donor with non-small cell lung cancer. Sequences were obtained from uninvolved lung tissue not adjacent to the tumor. V is TRBV15 and J is TRBJ2-1; no definite D call. Here the CDR3 reads CATSRAPLESNEQFF. For the CDR3, the DNA is TGTGCCACCAGCAGAGCCCCCCTAGAGTCAAATGAGCAGTTCTTC.